This T cell receptor beta chain was retrieved from a study of human T cells and chemical hapten exposure. This clonotype was detected only a few times. Stated time point: pre-sensitization, week 0. Noted treatment: therapeutic diphenylcyclopropenone sensitization with weekly scalp DPC. Patch tests were applied only after blood draws. V dropped 7 bases and J dropped 0 bases, with 15 bases sitting between them. The CDR3 totals 15 residues. The V gene's germline CDR1 is MNHEY and CDR2 SVGEGT. Individual cDNA molecules had unique molecular identifiers attached to them by the library. TCRdb analysed the RACE reads with MiXCR anew, one entry per CDR3 protein. The repertoire holds around 330,000 distinct CDR3 sequences, 5.5% seen once, with around 8% in the top ten.

The TCR originated in a woman aged 18-29 years with alopecia areata. Some clones in this sample may be carry-over from other donors' samples. Sequencing used whole blood, obtained in connection with sensitization to the hapten diphenylcyclopropenone (DPC). The chain recombines TRBV6-2 or TRBV6-3 with TRBJ1-1; possibly TRBD1 for D (5 bases). CDR3 sequence (DNA): TGTGCCAGCACCCACTCTGGGGGAATGAACACTGAAGCTTTCTTT. This translates into CASTHSGGMNTEAFF.